This T cell receptor beta chain was captured in a study of cytomegalovirus exposure and HLA in healthy donors. Overall study results and limits: Within the data, a cluster of highly shared sequence variants was likely a sequencing artifact. In a later analysis, at a false discovery rate of 0.05, under 20,000 TCR beta sequences were associated with HLA alleles. Being productive about 90% or about 30% of the time was typical of most TCR beta V segments in an earlier analysis. Association of a missense DCLRE1C variant with TCR beta V- and J-gene trimming was reported in a later analysis.

Germline values: CDR1 LGHNA, CDR2 YSLEER. This CDR3 has 16 residues. J gave up 0 bases and V 3 bases, and 7 bases lay outside the gene matches. The PCR was carried out with 60 Vbeta primers and 13 Jbeta primers. The assay was immunoSEQ multiplex PCR, and TCRdb's table has in-frame clones only and misses some. This table lists roughly 78,000 clones. According to its frequency, this clone is medium-sized (0.01 to 0.1%). Its antigen is as yet unknown. V is TRBV4-3 and J is TRBJ1-1, with 7 bases aligning to TRBD1. Sample: PBMCs. The receptor's source is a middle-aged man in good health and CMV-seronegative. CDR3 protein: CASSQVLGTVNTEAFF. The CDR3 DNA follows: TGCGCCAGCAGCCAGGTACTGGGGACAGTGAACACTGAAGCTTTCTTT.